The T cell receptor beta chain under discussion was sequenced for a study of blood T cells in healthy people across ages. Study-level points and caveats: Naive and antigen-experienced cells could not be conclusively compared, given unsorted PBMCs. Expanded clonotype changes were possibly confounded by unknown donor CMV status.

A remark on this clonotype: Antigen specificity is unknown.

Through a sample-barcoded 5' primer and a J-beta primer mix, a second PCR was run for roughly 6 to 12 cycles. Tagging of each cDNA molecule was performed by a template-switch adaptor with 12 random nucleotides. TCRdb re-derived calls from the 5' RACE reads in MiXCR, one entry per CDR3 protein. The repertoire has 1,100,000 or so distinct CDR3 sequences, less than 50% of them found once; the top ten carry under 20%. Unmatched junction bases numbered 3, after V lost 4 bases and J lost 0 bases. The CDR3 runs 15 residues. Germline V CDR1 and CDR2: SNHLY, FYNNEI. Total RNA extraction produced at least 5 micrograms (per sample) for the study.

This sequence joins TRBV2 and TRBJ1-5, with 7 positions matching TRBD1. The sequence came from a woman aged 60-75 years in good health. What was sequenced was blood. The CDR3 is CASSVRDSSNQPQHF. The CDR3 DNA sequence: TGTGCCAGCAGTGTTCGGGACAGTAGCAATCAGCCCCAGCATTTT.